This TCR beta chain comes out of a study of post-analysis software for immune sequencing data. Study conclusions and caveats: A few TRBV segments, TRBV5-6, TRBV5-1 and TRBV20-1 among them, were found more frequent in patients than controls. Among multiple sclerosis patients, normalized Chao1 diversity was significantly below that of controls.

Unique molecular identifiers had been added to the TCR beta cDNA libraries. Yield was roughly 0.5 million cDNA molecules from around 1 to 10 million T cells. TCRdb ran MiXCR on the PCR reads and lists one entry per CDR3 protein. Of roughly 700,000 distinct CDR3 sequences in the sample, less than 35% were seen once. Trimming shortened V by 3 bases and J by 5 bases, and 7 bases separated the two germline ends. The CDR3 spans 12 residues. CDR1 MGHRA and CDR2 YSYEKL come from the germline V gene. Remarks on this clonotype: Its matching antigen is unknown.

J is TRBJ1-2 and V is TRBV4-1; no reliable D call. Source material: blood. The sequence came from a girl between 10 and 17 years old with multiple sclerosis. CDR3: CASSHGGYGYTF. CDR3 DNA: TGCGCCAGCAGCCATGGTGGTTATGGCTACACCTTC.